Presented here are 15 T cell receptor beta chains from one specimen sequenced in a study of T cell clusters in autoimmune cytopenias. Roughly 38,000 genome equivalents of blood DNA were amplified for TRB. One tube held mixed TRB-A and TRB-B primer pools for touch-down PCR. TCRdb re-called the multiplex PCR reads, yielding one record per CDR3 amino acid sequence without DNA. Its listing shows some 7,700 distinct CDR3 sequences. Sequencing input: peripheral blood. The receptors here all came from a human donor with an autoimmune cytopenia or autoimmune hepatitis (not recorded which).

This clonotype is called medium-sized based on its frequency. The chain joins TRBV6-5 to TRBJ1-4; the TRBD1 assignment by TCRdb is unverifiable without DNA. The CDR3 has 13 residues. CDR1 and CDR2 (germline): MNHEY, SVGAGI. CDR3 region: CASSTGTREKLFF.

The V call is TRBV6-2 or TRBV6-3, the J call TRBJ2-1; TCRdb designates TRBD2, a call that cannot be tested without DNA. CDR1 and CDR2 from the germline V gene are MNHEY and SVGEGT. The CDR3 runs to 13 residues. The CDR3 sequence is CASRDTRTNKQFF.

This clonotype is called medium-sized (0.01 to 0.1%) based on its frequency. The CDR3 is CSVVVPSPGGYGELFF. V is TRBV29-1 and J is TRBJ2-2; TCRdb returns TRBD1, unconfirmable since there is no DNA. CDR1 is SQVTM and CDR2 is ANQGSEA in the germline V gene. This CDR3 has 16 residues.

Measured by frequency, this clonotype is medium-sized (0.01 to 0.1%). CDR3 loop: CASSLRPPPGLETQYF. This rearrangement joins TRBV27 to TRBJ2-5; TCRdb proposes TRBD1, but this gene call is untestable without DNA. The CDR3 extends over 16 amino acids. The germline V gene encodes CDR1 MNHEY and CDR2 SMNVEV (reference sequence).

The V and J genes are TRBV7-2 and TRBJ1-5. The CDR3 has 17 residues. CDR1 is SGHTA and CDR2 is FQGNSA in the germline V gene. The CDR3 region is CASSLAQSLNSNQPQHF.

CDR3 sequence reads: CASRQGQVQADTQYF. The V and J genes are TRBV4-2 and TRBJ2-3; the TRBD1 assignment by TCRdb is unverifiable without DNA. The germline gives CDR1 LGHNA, CDR2 YNFKEQ. The length of the CDR3 is 15 residues.

Its frequency marks this clonotype as medium-sized. The chain has TRBV19 and TRBJ2-1; the D call of TRBD2 rests on TCRdb alone, since no DNA is present to check it. The CDR3 covers 15 residues. Per germline, CDR1 LNHDA and CDR2 SQIVND (reference sequence). The CDR3 sequence is CASRDSGGPYNEQFF.

This clonotype counts as medium-sized by frequency. This chain links TRBV19 with TRBJ1-1. CDR1 is LNHDA, CDR2 SQIVND, per germline (reference sequence). The CDR3 is made up of 13 amino acids. The CDR3: CASSIVRNTEAFF.

This clonotype is classed as medium-sized by frequency. The CDR3: CATSDGGQANTGELFF. The rearrangement links TRBV24-1 to TRBJ2-2; without DNA, the TCRdb call of TRBD1 cannot be checked. Germline assignment: CDR1 KGHDR and CDR2 SFDVKD. This CDR3 region has 16 residues.

This chain links TRBV27 with TRBJ2-7; the TCRdb call, TRBD1, lacks DNA for checking. The germline CDR1 and CDR2 sequences are MNHEY and SMNVEV (reference sequence). This CDR3 spans 15 amino acids. The CDR3 spells CASSLSTGGAYEQYF.

This clonotype registers medium-sized by frequency. The V gene is TRBV19, the J gene TRBJ1-2; TCRdb selects TRBD1, and the lack of DNA leaves this call unchecked. CDR1 is LNHDA and CDR2 is SQIVND in the germline V gene (reference sequence). This CDR3 has 14 amino acids. The CDR3 region is CASSIRGQDYGYTF.

This clonotype is medium-sized by frequency. V gene TRBV15 combines with J gene TRBJ2-7; the D call of TRBD1 rests on TCRdb alone, since no DNA is present to check it. CDR3 length equals 15 residues. The germline CDR1 and CDR2 sequences are LNHNV and YYDKDF (reference sequence). CDR3 amino acids: CATSQPGGGAYEQYF.

The chain is built from TRBV7-2 and TRBJ1-3. Germline V gene lookup returns CDR1 SGHTA and CDR2 FQGNSA. The CDR3 spans 14 residues. The CDR3 protein is CASSSTRPGNTIYF.

In terms of frequency, this clonotype is medium-sized. The chain uses TRBV6-5 and TRBJ1-1; lacking DNA, the TRBD1 call made by TCRdb goes unchecked. Germline V gene lookup returns CDR1 MNHEY and CDR2 SVGAGI. CDR3 length: 14 amino acids. The CDR3 region is CASRDRELNTEAFF.

The chain is built from TRBV7-9 and TRBJ1-3. Germline V gene lookup returns CDR1 SEHNR and CDR2 FQNEAQ (reference sequence). This CDR3 spans 13 amino acids. CDR3 sequence reads: CASSLDHKNTIYF. Filled out from reference TRBV7-9 and TRBJ1-3, the complete variable domain reads DTGVSQNPRHKITKRGQNVTFRCDPISEHNRLYWYRQTLGQGPEFLTYFQNEAQLEKSRLLSDRFSAERPKGSFSTLEIQRTEQGDSAMYLCASSLDHKNTIYFGEGSWLTVV.